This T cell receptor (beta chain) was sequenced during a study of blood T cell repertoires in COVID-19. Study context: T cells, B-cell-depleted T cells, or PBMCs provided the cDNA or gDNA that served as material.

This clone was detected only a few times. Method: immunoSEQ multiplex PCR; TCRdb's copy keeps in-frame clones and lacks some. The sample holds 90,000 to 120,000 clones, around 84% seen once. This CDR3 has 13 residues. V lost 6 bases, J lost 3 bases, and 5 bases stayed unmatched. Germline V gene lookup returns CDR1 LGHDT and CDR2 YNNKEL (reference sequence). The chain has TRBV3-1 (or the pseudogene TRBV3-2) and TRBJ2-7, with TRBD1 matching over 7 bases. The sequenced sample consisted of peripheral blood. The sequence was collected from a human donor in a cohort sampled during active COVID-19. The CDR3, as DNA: TGTGCCAGCAGTATTAACAGGGGCTACGAGCAGTACTTC. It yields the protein CASSINRGYEQYF.